Below are 31 T cell receptor beta chains sequenced from a single sample in a study of T cells after yellow fever vaccination. A single record per CDR3 protein comes from TCRdb applying MiXCR to the 5' RACE reads. Altogether 350,000 to 450,000 distinct CDR3 sequences are present, 18% being singletons, with the ten largest covering over 15%. The sample here was PBMCs, taken before the yellow fever booster vaccination. These receptors were taken from a man aged 18 to 30 who received the YFV17D yellow fever vaccine.

This clonotype was observed a few times. The V gene is TRBV20-1, the J gene TRBJ2-5, with D possibly being TRBD2 (5 bases). V was trimmed by 5 bases and J by 5 bases, leaving 18 bases between them. Germline loops: CDR1 DFQATT, CDR2 SNEGSKA (reference sequence). There are 14 residues in the CDR3. CDR3 region: CSAGGLSGRETQYF. CDR3 coding DNA: TGCAGTGCTGGTGGACTCTCCGGGCGCGAGACCCAGTACTTC.

The genes are TRBV7-3 and TRBJ1-2; the D is unclear. CDR1 is SGHTA, CDR2 FQGTGA, per germline. The germline V and J ends were trimmed by 5 bases and 4 bases, with 17 bases remaining between them. The CDR3 loop spans 15 amino acids. The CDR3 bases are TGTGCCAGCAGCCGAGGCCCCCGAAAGGGCTATGGCTACACCTTC. Its protein is CASSRGPRKGYGYTF.

This clonotype was seen at least ten times. The chain combines TRBV5-1 with TRBJ1-1; no definite D call. The CDR3 extends over 13 amino acids. V shed 1 base and J shed 0 bases, with 4 bases lying between them. CDR1 is SGHRS, CDR2 YFSETQ, per germline. The chain's CDR3 is CASSLYVNTEAFF. Here the CDR3 DNA reads TGCGCCAGCAGCTTGTATGTGAACACTGAAGCTTTCTTT. Looking up the rest from reference TRBV5-1 and TRBJ1-1 gives the full variable domain: KAGVTQTPRYLIKTRGQQVTLSCSPISGHRSVSWYQQTPGQGLQFLFEYFSETQRNKGNFPGRFSGRQFSNSRSEMNVSTLELGDSALYLCASSLYVNTEAFFGQGTRLTVV.

This clonotype was recorded a few times. This chain links TRBV18 with TRBJ1-2, with D possibly matching TRBD1 (5 bases). V lost 2 bases and J 1 base, leaving 11 bases between the germline ends. Germline V gene data show CDR1 as KGHSH and CDR2 as LQKENI. This CDR3 is built from 15 residues. CDR3 nucleotides: TGTGCCAGCTCACCAGCTGTAGGGGTTAACTATGGCTACACCTTC. This codes for CASSPAVGVNYGYTF.

The chain uses TRBV7-9 and TRBJ1-6, with D unresolved. The CDR3 contains 14 residues. The V end lost 5 bases, the J end lost 9 bases, and 14 bases lay between the germline ends. Looked up from germline, CDR1 is SEHNR and CDR2 is FQNEAQ (reference sequence). This CDR3 reads CASSPGRVSSPLHF. The CDR3 DNA reads TGTGCCAGCAGCCCGGGGAGGGTGAGTTCACCCCTCCACTTT.

The V and J genes are TRBV5-5 and TRBJ1-1; 9 nucleotides line up with TRBD1. This CDR3 contains 16 residues. CDR1 SGHKS and CDR2 YYEKEE come from the germline V gene (reference sequence). Trimming removed 4 bases from V and 7 bases from J; junction bases left unmatched: 14. CDR3 nucleotide sequence: TGTGCCAGCAGCCAGAACCCCGGACAGGGGTCGTTTGAAGCTTTCTTT. This sequence encodes CASSQNPGQGSFEAFF. The complete variable domain, with remaining parts taken from reference TRBV5-5 and TRBJ1-1, reads DAGVTQSPTHLIKTRGQQVTLRCSPISGHKSVSWYQQVLGQGPQFIFQYYEKEERGRGNFPDRFSARQFPNYSSELNVNALLLGDSALYLCASSQNPGQGSFEAFFGQGTRLTVV.

The rearrangement joins TRBV20-1 to TRBJ2-5, with D possibly being TRBD2 (6 bases). The ends were cut back, 3 bases at V and 4 bases at J, with 21 bases in the middle. Germline V CDR1 and CDR2: DFQATT, SNEGSKA (reference sequence). The CDR3 consists of 16 residues. CDR3 loop: CSASLKRSSVGETQYF. DNA for the CDR3: TGCAGTGCTAGCCTGAAGAGGTCTAGCGTAGGAGAGACCCAGTACTTC.

The chain couples TRBV6-5 to TRBJ2-5; the match to TRBD2 covers 13 bases. The CDR3 is 15 amino acids. Germline V CDR1 and CDR2: MNHEY, SVGAGI. With V trimmed by 4 bases and J by 4 bases, 3 bases remained unmatched. The CDR3 nucleotides are TGTGCCAGCAGTTCGACTAGCGGGGGGACAGAGACCCAGTACTTC. Translation gives CASSSTSGGTETQYF.

This clonotype was picked up a small number of times. The chain carries TRBV7-2 and TRBJ2-7, with 8 bases matching TRBD2. The CDR3 is 16 residues long. With 5 bases clipped from V and 1 base from J, the junction kept 10 bases outside the gene matches. The germline gives CDR1 SGHTA, CDR2 FQGNSA. CDR3 loop: CASSPGGLDRSYEQYF. In DNA, the CDR3 is TGTGCCAGCAGCCCTGGGGGACTAGACCGTTCCTACGAGCAGTACTTC.

This clonotype appeared a few times. CDR3 region: CASSSRDRGGTEQYF. The CDR3 nucleotides read TGTGCCAGTAGTAGCCGGGACAGGGGAGGTACCGAGCAGTACTTC. V is TRBV19 and J is TRBJ2-7, with TRBD1 identical over 10 bases. CDR3 length equals 15 residues. V was pared by 4 bases and J by 6 bases, with 9 bases of the junction left unmatched. Germline loops: CDR1 LNHDA, CDR2 SQIVND (reference sequence).

V and J are TRBV20-1 and TRBJ2-5; D gene ambiguous. The CDR3 length is 12 residues. Trimming took 6 bases from V and 1 from J, leaving 9 bases between them. CDR1 is DFQATT, CDR2 SNEGSKA, per germline (reference sequence). For the CDR3, the DNA is TGCAGTGCCGGACCGGGCCAAGAGACCCAGTACTTC. Its translation: CSAGPGQETQYF.

The chain couples TRBV6-2 or TRBV6-3 to TRBJ2-7, with 8 positions matching TRBD2. The junction had 4 bases not matched to a gene; V was cut back by 7 bases and J by 2 bases. CDR1 MNHEY and CDR2 SVGEGT come from the germline V gene. The CDR3 consists of 13 residues. Here the CDR3 reads CASKVAGPYEQYV. Here the CDR3 DNA reads TGTGCCAGCAAAGTAGCGGGACCCTACGAGCAGTACGTC.

This clonotype was seen ten or more times. The chain is built from TRBV10-3 and TRBJ2-1, with 9 bases fitting TRBD2. Trimming cost V 8 bases and J 8 bases; bases outside gene matches: 7. This CDR3 comprises 13 residues. Per germline, CDR1 ENHRY and CDR2 SYGVKD. This chain's CDR3 is CAIGTSTNDEQFF. CDR3 nucleotides: TGTGCCATCGGGACTAGCACTAATGATGAGCAGTTCTTC.

This clonotype was detected only a few times. The rearrangement links TRBV5-4 to TRBJ1-2; D is unresolved. Trimming stripped 3 bases from V and 7 bases from J, with 13 bases between. This CDR3 has 13 amino acids. CDR1 is SGHNT, CDR2 YYREEE, per germline (reference sequence). The CDR3 protein is CASSWPGWGGYTF. DNA for the CDR3: TGTGCCAGCAGCTGGCCCGGGTGGGGTGGCTACACCTTC.

Turning to this clonotype: The junction differs from germline at one of its ends, possibly a read error. This sequence joins TRBV4-3 and TRBJ1-1; TRBD1 aligns across 7 bases. The CDR3 runs to 16 residues. Germline V lookup: CDR1 LGHNA, CDR2 YSLEER. Written as DNA, the CDR3 is TGCGCCAGCAGCAAAGATGGAGCAGGGGGAGACACTGAAGCTTTCTTT. Protein product: CASSKDGAGGDTEAFF.

This clonotype showed up just a few times. The chain has TRBV7-8 and TRBJ2-3, with D tentatively TRBD1 (5 bases). The V gene lost 2 bases and the J gene lost 2 bases, with 17 bases spanning the gap. CDR3 length: 17 residues. CDR1 is SGHVS and CDR2 is FQNEAQ in the germline V gene. This CDR3 reads CASSLTRQGSFTDTQYF. For the CDR3, the DNA is TGTGCCAGCAGCTTAACTCGGCAGGGCTCTTTCACAGATACGCAGTATTTT.

The V call is TRBV29-1, the J call TRBJ1-2; TRBD1 is a possible D gene (6 bases). Germline V gives CDR1 SQVTM, CDR2 ANQGSEA. The length of the CDR3 is 14 residues. Trimming stripped 3 bases from V and 4 bases from J, with 15 bases between. This CDR3 is CSVDFTGTAYGYTF. CDR3 nucleotides: TGCAGCGTTGATTTTACAGGGACCGCCTATGGCTACACCTTC.

This chain joins TRBV9 and TRBJ2-3; 9 nucleotides match TRBD2. The CDR3 runs 17 residues. Germline-derived CDR1 and CDR2 are SGDLS and YYNGEE. V was clipped by 4 bases and J by 3 bases; unmatched bases: 12. CDR3 in DNA: TGTGCCAGCAGCCCTCCACCGGGACTAGCCGGTACAGATACGCAGTATTTT. Amino acids: CASSPPPGLAGTDTQYF.

V gene TRBV5-6 combines with J gene TRBJ2-5, with a tentative D call TRBD2 (5 bases). Trimming removed 4 bases at V and 4 bases at J, with 17 bases between. The CDR3 sequence is 15 residues long. Germline loops: CDR1 SGHDT, CDR2 YYEEEE. The CDR3 DNA sequence: TGTGCCAGCAGCGCTGACTACTCCTCCTTAGAGACCCAGTACTTC. It translates to CASSADYSSLETQYF.

This clonotype was observed a handful of times. The CDR3, as DNA: TGCAGTGCTAGAAAATGGGACGGCGCGAACACTGAAGCTTTCTTT. This gives the protein CSARKWDGANTEAFF. The chain carries TRBV20-1 and TRBJ1-1; D possibly corresponds to TRBD1 (5 bases). The ends were cut back, 2 bases at V and 1 base at J, with 14 bases in the middle. Germline lookup yields CDR1 DFQATT and CDR2 SNEGSKA (reference sequence). The CDR3 has 15 amino acids.

This rearrangement joins TRBV30 to TRBJ2-3; TRBD1 is a possible D gene (6 bases). The germline V and J ends were trimmed by 3 bases and 4 bases, with 8 bases remaining between them. The CDR3 is 12 amino acids. The V gene's germline CDR1 is GTSNPN and CDR2 SVGIG (reference sequence). The CDR3 region is CAWSQGSDTQYF. CDR3 DNA: TGTGCCTGGAGCCAGGGGTCAGATACGCAGTATTTT. Using reference TRBV30 and TRBJ2-3 for the parts outside the CDR3, the full variable domain is SQTIHQWPATLVQPVGSPLSLECTVEGTSNPNLYWYRQAAGRGLQLLFYSVGIGQISSEVPQNLSASRPQDRQFILSSKKLLLSDSGFYLCAWSQGSDTQYFGPGTRLTVL.

The CDR3 bases are TGTGCCAGCAGCTTAGGGGATCGTGGTGGCATCACCACAGATACGCAGTATTTT. Its translation is CASSLGDRGGITTDTQYF. The chain is built from TRBV7-2 and TRBJ2-3; D unresolved. Per the germline V gene, CDR1 is SGHTA and CDR2 is FQGNSA. The CDR3 is 18 amino acids. The ends were cut back, 1 base at V and 2 bases at J, with 19 bases in the middle.

This clonotype was detected ten times or more. The DNA for the CDR3 is TGCGCCAGCAGCCCCGAGGGGGCAATAGCTAACTATGGCTACACCTTC. Its protein is CASSPEGAIANYGYTF. The chain recombines TRBV5-1 with TRBJ1-2; 7 bases are shared with TRBD1. Losses at the gene ends were 4 bases for V and 0 bases for J; bases not matched to a gene: 9. There are 16 residues in the CDR3. Looked up from germline, CDR1 is SGHRS and CDR2 is YFSETQ.

There are a few counts of this clonotype. This chain connects TRBV20-1 to TRBJ1-1; 8 bases agree with TRBD1. CDR1 and CDR2 from the germline V gene are DFQATT and SNEGSKA (reference sequence). This CDR3 comprises 12 residues. V was pared by 6 bases and J by 1 base, with 1 base of the junction left unmatched. The chain's CDR3 is CSAGTGNTEAFF. The CDR3 DNA sequence: TGCAGTGCCGGGACAGGGAACACTGAAGCTTTCTTT.

This clonotype was seen a handful of times. The J gene is TRBJ1-3, the V gene TRBV12-3 or TRBV12-4; D possibly corresponds to TRBD1 (5 bases). This CDR3 comprises 14 residues. V was trimmed by 4 bases and J by 0 bases, leaving 7 bases between them. The CDR3 spells CASSYRSSGNTIYF. DNA for the CDR3: TGTGCCAGCAGTTACAGGAGCTCTGGAAACACCATATATTTT.

The table lists this clonotype with a few counts. The chain uses TRBV10-3 and TRBJ1-1; D gene ambiguous. Germline lookup yields CDR1 ENHRY and CDR2 SYGVKD. The CDR3 spans 13 residues. Trimming removed 8 bases from V and 4 bases from J, with 14 bases in between. The CDR3 coding sequence is TGTGCCATCGAGAGGGAGGGCGGCACTGAAGCTTTCTTT. It encodes CAIEREGGTEAFF.

The V call is TRBV27, the J call TRBJ1-1; D unclear. Trimming shortened V by 5 bases and J by 1 base, and 5 bases separated the two germline ends. Germline lookup yields CDR1 MNHEY and CDR2 SMNVEV (reference sequence). CDR3 length: 12 residues. The CDR3 nucleotides read TGTGCCAGCAGTGGTACGAACACTGAAGCTTTCTTT. This codes for CASSGTNTEAFF.

CDR3 loop: CASSLEWKGRVYEQYF. In DNA form, the CDR3 reads TGTGCCAGCAGCTTAGAGTGGAAGGGCAGGGTCTACGAGCAGTACTTC. This chain joins TRBV7-8 and TRBJ2-7; possibly TRBD1 for D (5 bases). Germline V gene lookup returns CDR1 SGHVS and CDR2 FQNEAQ. This CDR3 comprises 16 residues. Trimming took off 1 base at V and 3 bases at J, with 16 bases between the two ends.

There are many counts of this clonotype. CDR3 DNA sequence: TGTGCCAGCAGTTCCATCAGGACGGGGAAGCAGTTCTTC. Translating gives CASSSIRTGKQFF. V and J are TRBV28 and TRBJ2-1; D is perhaps TRBD2 (5 bases). Germline CDR1 MDHEN, CDR2 SYDVKM. V was shortened by 4 bases and J by 11 bases, with 15 bases between the two germline ends. The CDR3 is made up of 13 amino acids.

The V and J genes are TRBV5-1 and TRBJ1-1, with D possibly being TRBD1 (6 bases). Trimming took off 4 bases at V and 8 bases at J, with 15 bases between the two ends. The CDR3 covers 13 residues. Germline-derived CDR1 and CDR2 are SGHRS and YFSETQ. The CDR3 loop is CASSLLDGQEAFF. For the CDR3, the DNA is TGCGCCAGCAGCCTCCTAGATGGACAGGAAGCTTTCTTT. Drawing the rest from reference TRBV5-1 and TRBJ1-1, the complete variable domain is KAGVTQTPRYLIKTRGQQVTLSCSPISGHRSVSWYQQTPGQGLQFLFEYFSETQRNKGNFPGRFSGRQFSNSRSEMNVSTLELGDSALYLCASSLLDGQEAFFGQGTRLTVV.

In this sample, this clonotype turned up a few times. The chain carries TRBV6-5 and TRBJ2-7; perhaps TRBD1 as D (6 bases). Germline V gene data show CDR1 as MNHEY and CDR2 as SVGAGI. The CDR3 has 11 residues. The germline V and J ends were trimmed by 6 bases and 6 bases, with 9 bases remaining between them. CDR3 DNA sequence: TGTGCCAGCAGCAGGGGCGTCGAGCAGTACTTC. Translated: CASSRGVEQYF.